This T cell receptor beta chain is drawn from a study of T cells in localized non-small cell lung cancer. The ends were cut back, 3 bases at V and 0 bases at J, with 9 bases in the middle. Germline V lookup: CDR1 SGHNT, CDR2 YENEEA. CDR3 length: 15 amino acids. The repertoire was sequenced with immunoSEQ multiplex PCR; TCRdb's copy has only in-frame clones and lacks some. This sample yields about 5,600 clones, of which more than 25% are seen a single time; about 5.3% belongs to the top ten. V usage is TRBV11-3 and J usage is TRBJ1-3; no clear D gene. This TCR derives from a female donor over 55 with stage I lung adenocarcinoma. Specimen: lung tumor tissue, collected before any cancer treatment. CDR3 DNA sequence: TGTGCCAGCAGCTTGAGGTCGGACTCTGGAAACACCATATATTTT. It is translated as CASSLRSDSGNTIYF.